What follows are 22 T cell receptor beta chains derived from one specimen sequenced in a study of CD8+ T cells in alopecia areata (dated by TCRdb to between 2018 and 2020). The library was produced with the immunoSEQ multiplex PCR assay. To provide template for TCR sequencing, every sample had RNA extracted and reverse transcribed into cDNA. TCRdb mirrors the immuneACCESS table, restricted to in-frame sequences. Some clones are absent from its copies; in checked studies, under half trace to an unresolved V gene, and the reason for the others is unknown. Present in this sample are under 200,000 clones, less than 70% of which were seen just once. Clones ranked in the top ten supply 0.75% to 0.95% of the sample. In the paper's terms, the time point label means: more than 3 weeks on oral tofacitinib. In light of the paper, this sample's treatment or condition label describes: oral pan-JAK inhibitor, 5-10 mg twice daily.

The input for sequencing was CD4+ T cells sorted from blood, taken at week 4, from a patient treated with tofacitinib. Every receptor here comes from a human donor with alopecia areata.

CDR3 loop: CSVDGLAGDEETQYF. The CDR3, as DNA: TGCAGCGTTGACGGACTAGCGGGGGATGAAGAGACCCAGTACTTC. V and J are TRBV29-1 and TRBJ2-5, with 13 bases matching TRBD2. This CDR3 spans 15 amino acids. Trimming at V came to 3 bases and at J to 3 bases, leaving 4 bases not matched to a gene. Germline V CDR1 and CDR2: SQVTM, ANQGSEA.

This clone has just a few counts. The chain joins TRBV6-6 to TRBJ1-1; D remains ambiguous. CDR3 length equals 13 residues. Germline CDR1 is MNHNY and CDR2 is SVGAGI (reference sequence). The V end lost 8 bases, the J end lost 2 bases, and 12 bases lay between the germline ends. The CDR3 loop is CASRTGANTEAFF. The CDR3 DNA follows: TGTGCCAGCCGGACGGGAGCAAACACTGAAGCTTTCTTT.

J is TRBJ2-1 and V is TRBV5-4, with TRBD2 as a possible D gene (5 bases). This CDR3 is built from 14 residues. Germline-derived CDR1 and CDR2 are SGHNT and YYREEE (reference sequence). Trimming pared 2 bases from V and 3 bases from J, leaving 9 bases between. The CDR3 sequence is CASSLSGLYNEQFF. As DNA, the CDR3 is TGTGCCAGCAGCTTATCAGGACTCTACAATGAGCAGTTCTTC.

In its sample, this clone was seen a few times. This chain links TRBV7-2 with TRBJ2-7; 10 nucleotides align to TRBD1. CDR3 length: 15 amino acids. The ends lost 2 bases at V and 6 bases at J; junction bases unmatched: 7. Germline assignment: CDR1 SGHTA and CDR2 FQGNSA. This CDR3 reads CASSLQTGGLVEQYF. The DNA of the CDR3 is TGTGCCAGCAGCTTACAGACAGGGGGCTTAGTCGAGCAGTACTTC.

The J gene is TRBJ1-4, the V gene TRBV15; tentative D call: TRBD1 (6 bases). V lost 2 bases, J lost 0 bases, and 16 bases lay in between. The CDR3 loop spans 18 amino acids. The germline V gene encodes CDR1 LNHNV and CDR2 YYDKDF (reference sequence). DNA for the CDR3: TGTGCCACCAGCAGAAACCGCCGGGGGCGAGCAACTAATGAAAAACTGTTTTTT. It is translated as CATSRNRRGRATNEKLFF.

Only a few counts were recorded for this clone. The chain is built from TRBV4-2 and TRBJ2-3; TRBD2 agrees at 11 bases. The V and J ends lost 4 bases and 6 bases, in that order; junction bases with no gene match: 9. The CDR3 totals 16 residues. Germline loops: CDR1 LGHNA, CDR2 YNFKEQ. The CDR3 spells CASSPGLAAGEDTQYF. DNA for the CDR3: TGTGCCAGCAGCCCGGGACTAGCGGCCGGGGAGGATACGCAGTATTTT.

The DNA of the CDR3 is TGCAGCGTCCCCCAGGCCCCTGGGGCCAACGTCCTGACTTTC. This gives the protein CSVPQAPGANVLTF. The chain has TRBV29-1 and TRBJ2-6; no reliable D call. The CDR3 loop spans 14 amino acids. Germline V gene data show CDR1 as SQVTM and CDR2 as ANQGSEA. Trimming shortened V by 6 bases and J by 2 bases, and 11 bases separated the two germline ends.

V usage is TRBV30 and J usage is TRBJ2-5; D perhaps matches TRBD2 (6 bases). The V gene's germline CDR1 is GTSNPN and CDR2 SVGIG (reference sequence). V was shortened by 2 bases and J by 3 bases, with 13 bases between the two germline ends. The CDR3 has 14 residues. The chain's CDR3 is CAWSPPGGKETQYF. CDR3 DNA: TGTGCCTGGAGTCCCCCCGGCGGGAAAGAGACCCAGTACTTC.

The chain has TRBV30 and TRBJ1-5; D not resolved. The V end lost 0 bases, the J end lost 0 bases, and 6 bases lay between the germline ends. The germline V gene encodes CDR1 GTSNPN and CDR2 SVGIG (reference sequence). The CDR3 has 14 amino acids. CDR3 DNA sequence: TGTGCCTGGAGTGTACACCTTAGCAATCAGCCCCAGCATTTT. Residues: CAWSVHLSNQPQHF.

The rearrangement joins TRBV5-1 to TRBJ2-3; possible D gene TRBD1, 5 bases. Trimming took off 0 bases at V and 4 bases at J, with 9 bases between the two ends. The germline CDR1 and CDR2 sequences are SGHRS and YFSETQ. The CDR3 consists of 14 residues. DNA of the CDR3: TGCGCCAGCAGCTTGGAGGGGTTTGCAGATACGCAGTATTTT. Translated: CASSLEGFADTQYF. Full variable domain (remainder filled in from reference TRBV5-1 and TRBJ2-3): KAGVTQTPRYLIKTRGQQVTLSCSPISGHRSVSWYQQTPGQGLQFLFEYFSETQRNKGNFPGRFSGRQFSNSRSEMNVSTLELGDSALYLCASSLEGFADTQYFGPGTRLTVL.

DNA for the CDR3: TGTGCCAGCAGTTACTCTAGGCAGGCGGACACCGGGGAGCTGTTTTTT. Encoded protein: CASSYSRQADTGELFF. The genes are TRBV6-5 and TRBJ2-2; D gene ambiguous. The ends were cut back, 0 bases at V and 3 bases at J, with 11 bases in the middle. This CDR3 comprises 16 residues. In germline, CDR1 is MNHEY, CDR2 SVGAGI.

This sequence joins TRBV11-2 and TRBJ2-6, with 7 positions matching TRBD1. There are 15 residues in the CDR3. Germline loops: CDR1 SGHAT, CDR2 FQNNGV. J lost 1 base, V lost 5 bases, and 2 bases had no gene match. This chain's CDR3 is CASSQTGSGANVLTF. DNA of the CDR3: TGTGCCAGCAGCCAGACAGGGTCTGGGGCCAACGTCCTGACTTTC.

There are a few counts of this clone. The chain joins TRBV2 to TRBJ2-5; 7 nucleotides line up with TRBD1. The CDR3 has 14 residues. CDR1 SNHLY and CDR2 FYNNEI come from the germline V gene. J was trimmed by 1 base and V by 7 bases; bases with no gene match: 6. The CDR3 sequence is CASTFRDSQETQYF. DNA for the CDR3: TGTGCCAGCACCTTCCGGGACAGCCAAGAGACCCAGTACTTC. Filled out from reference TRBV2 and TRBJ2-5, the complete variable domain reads EPEVTQTPSHQVTQMGQEVILRCVPISNHLYFYWYRQILGQKVEFLVSFYNNEISEKSEIFDDQFSVERPDGSNFTLKIRSTKLEDSAMYFCASTFRDSQETQYFGPGTRLLVL.

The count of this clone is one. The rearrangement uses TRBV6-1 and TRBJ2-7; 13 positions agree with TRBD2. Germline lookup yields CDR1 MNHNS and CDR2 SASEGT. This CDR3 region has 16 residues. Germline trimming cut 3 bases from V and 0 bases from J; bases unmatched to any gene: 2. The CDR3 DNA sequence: TGTGCCAGCAGTGAGAGACTAGCGGGGGGCTCCTACGAGCAGTACTTC. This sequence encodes CASSERLAGGSYEQYF.

CDR3: CASSVAQASSYNEQFF. CDR3 sequence (DNA): TGTGCCAGCAGCGTAGCCCAGGCCAGCTCCTACAATGAGCAGTTCTTC. This sequence joins TRBV9 and TRBJ2-1; D gene uncertain. The V end lost 0 bases, the J end lost 0 bases, and 10 bases lay between the germline ends. Germline assignment: CDR1 SGDLS and CDR2 YYNGEE. The CDR3 is made up of 16 amino acids. The full variable domain, rest sourced from reference TRBV9 and TRBJ2-1, is DSGVTQTPKHLITATGQRVTLRCSPRSGDLSVYWYQQSLDQGLQFLIQYYNGEERAKGNILERFSAQQFPDLHSELNLSSLELGDSALYFCASSVAQASSYNEQFFGPGTRLTVL.

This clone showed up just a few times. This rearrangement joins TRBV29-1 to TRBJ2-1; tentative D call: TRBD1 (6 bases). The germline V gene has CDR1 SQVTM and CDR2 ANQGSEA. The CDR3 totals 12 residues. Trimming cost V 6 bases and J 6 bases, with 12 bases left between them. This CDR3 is CSVGQTRNEQFF. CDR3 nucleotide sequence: TGCAGCGTGGGACAAACACGCAATGAGCAGTTCTTC.

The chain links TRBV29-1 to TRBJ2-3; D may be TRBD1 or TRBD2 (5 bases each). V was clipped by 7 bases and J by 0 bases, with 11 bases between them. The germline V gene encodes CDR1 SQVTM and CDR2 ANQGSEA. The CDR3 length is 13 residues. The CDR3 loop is CSAPGASTDTQYF. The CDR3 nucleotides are TGCAGCGCCCCCGGGGCCAGCACAGATACGCAGTATTTT.

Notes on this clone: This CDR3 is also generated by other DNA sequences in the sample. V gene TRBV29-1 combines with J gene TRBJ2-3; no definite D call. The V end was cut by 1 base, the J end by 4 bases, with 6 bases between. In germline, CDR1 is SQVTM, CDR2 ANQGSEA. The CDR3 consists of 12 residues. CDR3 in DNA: TGCAGCGTTGAAGGGGGTGCAGATACGCAGTATTTT. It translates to CSVEGGADTQYF.

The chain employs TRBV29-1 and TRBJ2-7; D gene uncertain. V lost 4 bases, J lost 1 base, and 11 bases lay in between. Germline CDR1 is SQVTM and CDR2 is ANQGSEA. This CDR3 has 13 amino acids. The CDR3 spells CSVGVVGSYEQYF. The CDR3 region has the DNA TGCAGCGTTGGTGTCGTGGGTTCCTACGAGCAGTACTTC.

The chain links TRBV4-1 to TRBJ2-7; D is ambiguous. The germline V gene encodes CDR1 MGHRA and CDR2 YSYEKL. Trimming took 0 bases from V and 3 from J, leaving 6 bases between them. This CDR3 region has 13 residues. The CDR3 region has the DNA TGCGCCAGCAGCCAAGATGCATACTACGAGCAGTACTTC. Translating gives CASSQDAYYEQYF.

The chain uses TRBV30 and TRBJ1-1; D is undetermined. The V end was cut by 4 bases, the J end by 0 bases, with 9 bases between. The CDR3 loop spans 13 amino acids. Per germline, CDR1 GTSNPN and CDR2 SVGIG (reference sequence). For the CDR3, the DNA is TGTGCCTGGACCCAGCGGTTGAACACTGAAGCTTTCTTT. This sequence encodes CAWTQRLNTEAFF.

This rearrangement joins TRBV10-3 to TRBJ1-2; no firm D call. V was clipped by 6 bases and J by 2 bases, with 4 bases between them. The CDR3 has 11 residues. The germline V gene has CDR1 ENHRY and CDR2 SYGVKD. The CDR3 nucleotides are TGTGCCATCAGCGGAAACTATGGCTACACCTTC. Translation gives CAISGNYGYTF.